This T cell receptor (beta chain) is from a study of beta chain features in type 1 diabetes. Study overall: Investigators examined 107,917,701 sorted cells across all samples. General observations from the study: HLA influence on TCRB rearrangement stayed unresolved here. PCR could preferentially amplify shorter templates, alike in patients and controls.

This CDR3 is 16 amino acids long. Germline V CDR1 and CDR2: LGHNA, YSLEER. V lost 0 bases and J lost 0, with 12 bases in between. Since all of the isolated RNA was reverse transcribed, expressed TCRB transcripts were what got sequenced. Repertoires were generated with immunoSEQ multiplex PCR, while TCRdb's copy carries only in-frame clones and drops some. The sample lists about 110,000 clones, roughly 40% occurring once. The single heparinised draw taken from each donor contained roughly 100 mL of blood on average. This clone has only a few counts. Its specificity is unknown. The genes are TRBV4-3 and TRBJ2-7, with a possible D match to TRBD1 (6 bases). The specimen sequenced was stem cell memory CD4+ T cells from blood. The source is a woman aged 18-29 years in good health. The CDR3 here is CASSQEGDIPSYEQYF. The DNA of the CDR3 is TGCGCCAGCAGCCAAGAGGGGGACATCCCCTCCTACGAGCAGTACTTC.